A selection of T cell receptor beta chains follows, all from one sample in a study of pediatric ulcerative colitis. Measured with immunoSEQ multiplex PCR; TCRdb has only the in-frame clones, and not every one. The sample has about 22,000 clones, about 71% seen once; the top ten hold around 16%. Source material: gut tissue. The origin of the receptors is a boy aged 5-17 years with severe ulcerative colitis. The CDR3 runs from the conserved cysteine through the conserved F or W. The D gene is left open where the match is weak. Not every row has a clone size; where given, it reads once, few, many or a size class.

V,size,D,J,CDR3
TRBV2,NA,NA,TRBJ1-6,CASRSSYNSPLHF
TRBV5-1,NA,NA,TRBJ1-4,CASSFGGTNEKLFF
TRBV2,few,NA,TRBJ2-7,CASRGLGPDQVYEQYF
TRBV6-4,NA,NA,TRBJ1-4,CASRRMPGQGEKLFF
TRBV7-9,medium-sized,NA,TRBJ2-7,CASSPQGSPGYEQYF
TRBV4-2,NA,NA,TRBJ1-2,CASSQRTDRGYTF
TRBV5-8,NA,TRBD2,TRBJ2-7,CASSRRLAGTYEQYF
TRBV6-6,few,TRBD2,TRBJ2-5,CASSYGGRSQETQYF
TRBV5-1,NA,NA,TRBJ2-1,CASSLAFGREQFF
TRBV7-9,NA,TRBD2,TRBJ2-5,CASRGGRGATQYF
TRBV5-4,NA,NA,TRBJ1-1,CASSLGGARGTEAFF
TRBV7-2,NA,TRBD2,TRBJ2-3,CASSPRGSGGGTDTQYF
TRBV2,NA,TRBD1,TRBJ2-7,CARTPPGQPYEQYF
TRBV18,NA,NA,TRBJ2-7,CASSRRGEQQYF
TRBV5-1,NA,NA,TRBJ1-5,CASSLVPGGQPQHF
TRBV5-1,NA,NA,TRBJ2-2,CASSWPGAANTGELFF
TRBV27,once,TRBD1,TRBJ2-7,CANRDRGRGEQYF
TRBV7-9,NA,NA,TRBJ1-2,CASSPPGDYYGYTF
TRBV19,NA,NA,TRBJ1-2,CASRRTDYGYTF
TRBV18,few,TRBD1,TRBJ1-2,CASSPRGQADYGYTF
TRBV5-1,NA,TRBD2,TRBJ2-1,CASSTSGGTYNEQFF
TRBV7-9,NA,NA,TRBJ2-1,CASSHTGSYNEQFF
TRBV27,NA,NA,TRBJ1-2,CASSSLTTGTEYGYTF
TRBV7-2,NA,TRBD1,TRBJ2-1,CASSLSETGINEQFF
TRBV29-1,NA,NA,TRBJ1-4,CSVVGLDSEKLFF
TRBV6-5,NA,TRBD1,TRBJ1-2,CASRTGVGYGYTF
TRBV6-1,NA,TRBD2,TRBJ2-3,CASSPTSGGADTQYF
TRBV7-6,NA,NA,TRBJ2-7,CASSRKSGEQYF
TRBV2,NA,NA,TRBJ2-7,CASRQGRSYEQYF
TRBV7-6,NA,TRBD1,TRBJ2-7,CASSRQGASTYEQYF
TRBV6-5,once,TRBD1,TRBJ2-5,CASSYLQGAQETQYF
TRBV2,NA,TRBD1,TRBJ1-2,CASSSTGGTSYGYTF
TRBV6-5,NA,NA,TRBJ1-3,CASSYSRRSGNTIYF
TRBV11-3,NA,NA,TRBJ1-1,CASSPGGRAEAFF
TRBV19,NA,NA,TRBJ2-4,CASSPYGAKNIQYF
TRBV6-5,few,NA,TRBJ2-3,CASYDLDTQYF
TRBV5-1,NA,NA,TRBJ1-4,CASSLESGPNEKLFF
TRBV5-6,NA,NA,TRBJ2-6,CASSLYGEPGANVLTF
TRBV4-1,NA,NA,TRBJ2-2,CASSQRGLGELFF
TRBV19,NA,NA,TRBJ2-1,CASARGYNEQFF
TRBV18,few,NA,TRBJ1-1,CASSLRGTEAFF
TRBV5-1,NA,NA,TRBJ1-2,CASFGQWPNYGYTF
TRBV7-2,NA,NA,TRBJ1-2,CASSLVSANYGYTF
TRBV7-3,NA,NA,TRBJ1-2,CASSPGSNGYTF
TRBV6-5,NA,NA,TRBJ1-1,CASSYSSGITEAFF
TRBV7-3,few,NA,TRBJ2-1,CASSLGHQWDEQFF
TRBV6-1,NA,NA,TRBJ2-1,CASSEGAGFGNEQFF
TRBV2,NA,NA,TRBJ1-2,CASSEVGAAGYTF
TRBV27,few,NA,TRBJ1-2,CASSLSGYGYTF
TRBV13,once,TRBD1,TRBJ2-3,CASSLGTGTGTDTQYF
TRBV2,NA,TRBD2,TRBJ2-1,CASSPRGGRNEQFF
TRBV6-6,NA,NA,TRBJ2-6,CASSPGANVLTF
TRBV11-1,few,NA,TRBJ1-5,CASSFDSRTVGNQPQHF
TRBV11-2,NA,NA,TRBJ2-1,CASSPGAGTHNEQFF